The sequence of this T cell receptor (beta chain) was determined in a study of human T cells and chemical hapten exposure. General study points: Expanded TCRs created a significantly greater count of big CDR3 similarity clusters than controls did.

Note on this clonotype: The antigen remains undetermined.

The time point here: patch test 3, about 24 weeks after DPC sensitization. Regarding treatment: therapeutic diphenylcyclopropenone sensitization with weekly scalp DPC. It was from unfractionated whole blood that total RNA was extracted. Library construction involved attaching unique molecular identifiers to individual cDNA molecules, which allowed quantitative, reproducible TCR counting. TCRdb called the RACE reads again in MiXCR, with one record for every CDR3 protein. In the table there are tens of thousands of distinct CDR3 sequences, roughly 13% of which are singletons. Germline V lookup: CDR1 SGHTA, CDR2 FQGNSA. V shed 5 bases and J shed 5 bases, with 16 bases lying between them. CDR3 length: 15 residues.

This chain connects TRBV7-2 to TRBJ2-1; possibly TRBD2 for D (7 bases). The clonotype comes from a woman aged 40 to 49 with alopecia areata. Some clones in this sample may be carry-over from other donors' samples. The specimen was whole blood, collected in connection with sensitization to the hapten diphenylcyclopropenone (DPC). The CDR3 DNA reads as TGTGCCAGCAGCGTGGACCGCGGGGGCCACAATGAGCAGTTCTTC. Amino acids: CASSVDRGGHNEQFF.